There are many counts of the clone carrying this TCR beta chain. Not enrolled were patients with uncontrolled infection, other autoimmune disease, pregnancy or lactation. Authors of the study amplified TCR beta CDR3 regions from RNA transcripts. Researchers ran a first-round RT-PCR on the TCR CDR3 using the HTBI primer set. TCRdb used MiXCR to reprocess the multiplex PCR reads, holding one entry per CDR3 protein. In the table there are over 300,000 distinct CDR3 sequences, approximately 13% of which are singletons. The germline V and J ends were trimmed by 6 bases and 2 bases, with 10 bases remaining between them. Germline CDR1 reads SNHLY; CDR2 reads FYNNEI. CDR3 length: 13 residues. This sample was included in a study of T cells in Graves' hyperthyroidism and ophthalmopathy.

The TCR sequence derives from a woman aged 55-69 years with Graves' hyperthyroidism. Sequencing was done on a sample of blood. The chain employs TRBV2 and TRBJ1-1, with D unclear. In DNA form, the CDR3 reads TGTGCCAGCAGAGCTCTAGGTAACACTGAAGCTTTCTTT. It codes for CASRALGNTEAFF.